Sequencing of this T cell receptor beta chain was carried out in a study of radiotherapy plus CTLA-4 blockade in lung cancer. Findings and limits, study-wide: Tumor-derived TCR clones expanded in blood after radiotherapy plus ipilimumab.

Germline-derived CDR1 and CDR2 are SGHTA and FQGTGA. V was pared by 4 bases and J by 9 bases, with 24 bases between. This CDR3 is built from 17 residues. As regards this clone: Its antigen is undetermined.

TCRdb's copy holds only in-frame clones and misses some; the assay was immunoSEQ multiplex PCR. The sample lists fewer than 85,000 clones; more than 75% were seen once. The chain uses TRBV7-3 and TRBJ2-2; tentative D call: TRBD2 (6 bases). This receptor was taken from a human donor with non-small cell lung cancer who had stable disease on radiotherapy plus ipilimumab. The sample consisted of peripheral blood, taken from a patient treated with radiotherapy plus ipilimumab. The CDR3 DNA sequence: TGTGCCAGCAGCTCGAACCCCGGGACTGACTCCTCCAGGGAGCTGTTTTTT. This translates into CASSSNPGTDSSRELFF.